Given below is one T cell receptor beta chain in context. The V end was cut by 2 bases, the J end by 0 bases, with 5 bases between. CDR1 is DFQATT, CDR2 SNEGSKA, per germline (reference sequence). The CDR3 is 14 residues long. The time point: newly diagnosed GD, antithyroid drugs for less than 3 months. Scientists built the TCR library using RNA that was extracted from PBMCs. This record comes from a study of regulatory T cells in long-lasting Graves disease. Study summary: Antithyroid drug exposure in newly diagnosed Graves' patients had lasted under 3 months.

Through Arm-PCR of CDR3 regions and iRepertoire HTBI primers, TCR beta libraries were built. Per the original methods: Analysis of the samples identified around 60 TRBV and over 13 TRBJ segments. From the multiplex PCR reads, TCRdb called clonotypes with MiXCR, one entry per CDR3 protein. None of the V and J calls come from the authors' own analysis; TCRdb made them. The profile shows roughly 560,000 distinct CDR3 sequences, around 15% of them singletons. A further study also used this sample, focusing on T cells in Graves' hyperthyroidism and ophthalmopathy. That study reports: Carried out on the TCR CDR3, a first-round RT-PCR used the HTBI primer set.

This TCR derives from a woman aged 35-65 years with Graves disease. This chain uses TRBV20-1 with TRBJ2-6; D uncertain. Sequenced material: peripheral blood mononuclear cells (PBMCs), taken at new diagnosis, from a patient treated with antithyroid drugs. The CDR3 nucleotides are TGCAGTGCTAGAACTACCTCTGGGGCCAACGTCCTGACTTTC. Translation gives CSARTTSGANVLTF.